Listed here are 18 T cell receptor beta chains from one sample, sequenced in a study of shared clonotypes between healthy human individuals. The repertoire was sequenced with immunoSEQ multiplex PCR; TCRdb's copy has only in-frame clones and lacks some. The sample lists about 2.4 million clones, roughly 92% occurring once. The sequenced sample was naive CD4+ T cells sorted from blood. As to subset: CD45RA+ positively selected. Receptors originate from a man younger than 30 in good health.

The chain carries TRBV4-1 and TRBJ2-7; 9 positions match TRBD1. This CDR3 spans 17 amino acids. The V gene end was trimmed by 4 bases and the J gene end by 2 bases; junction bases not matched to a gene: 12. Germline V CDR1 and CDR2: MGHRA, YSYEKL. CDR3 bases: TGCGCCAGCAGCCGTGAAACGTGGCGGGACAGGGCCTACGAGCAGTACTTC. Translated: CASSRETWRDRAYEQYF.

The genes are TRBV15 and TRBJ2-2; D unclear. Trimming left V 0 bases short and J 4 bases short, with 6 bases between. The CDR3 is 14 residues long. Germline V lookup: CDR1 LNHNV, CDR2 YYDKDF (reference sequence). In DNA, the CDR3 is TGTGCCACCAGCAGAGACGTGCTCACCGGGGAGCTGTTTTTT. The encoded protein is CATSRDVLTGELFF.

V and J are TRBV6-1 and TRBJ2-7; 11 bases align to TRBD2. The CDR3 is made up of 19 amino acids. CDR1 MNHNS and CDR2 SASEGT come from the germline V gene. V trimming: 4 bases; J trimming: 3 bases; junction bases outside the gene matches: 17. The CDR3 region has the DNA TGTGCCAGCAGTGGAACCGGGACTAGCGGTTCATTCAGGGGCTACGAGCAGTACTTC. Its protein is CASSGTGTSGSFRGYEQYF.

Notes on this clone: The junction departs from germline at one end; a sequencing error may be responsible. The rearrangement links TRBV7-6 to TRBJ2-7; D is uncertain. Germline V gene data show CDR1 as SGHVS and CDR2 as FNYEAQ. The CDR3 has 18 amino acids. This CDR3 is CASSSRPPQRLPSSEQYF. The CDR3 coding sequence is TGTGCCAGCAGCTCCCGGCCGCCACAGAGACTCCCCTCCTCCGAGCAGTACTTC.

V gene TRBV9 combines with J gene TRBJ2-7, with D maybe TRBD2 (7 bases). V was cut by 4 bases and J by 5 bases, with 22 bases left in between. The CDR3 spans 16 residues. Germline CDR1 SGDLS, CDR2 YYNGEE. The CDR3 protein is CASSPGGGHPPHEQYF. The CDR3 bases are TGTGCCAGCAGCCCTGGGGGGGGCCACCCCCCACACGAGCAGTACTTC.

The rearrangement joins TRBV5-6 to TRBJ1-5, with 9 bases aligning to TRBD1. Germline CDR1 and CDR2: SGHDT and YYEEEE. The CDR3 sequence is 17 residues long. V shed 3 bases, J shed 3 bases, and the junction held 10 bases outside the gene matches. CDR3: CASSSGTGKEDNQPQHF. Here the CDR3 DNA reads TGTGCCAGCAGCTCCGGGACAGGGAAGGAGGACAATCAGCCCCAGCATTTT.

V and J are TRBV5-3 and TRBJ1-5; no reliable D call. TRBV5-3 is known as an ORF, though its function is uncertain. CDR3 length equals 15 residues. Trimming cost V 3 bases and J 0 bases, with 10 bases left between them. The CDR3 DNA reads TGTGCCAGAAGCTCAGGACCTTATAGCAATCAGCCCCAGCATTTT. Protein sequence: CARSSGPYSNQPQHF.

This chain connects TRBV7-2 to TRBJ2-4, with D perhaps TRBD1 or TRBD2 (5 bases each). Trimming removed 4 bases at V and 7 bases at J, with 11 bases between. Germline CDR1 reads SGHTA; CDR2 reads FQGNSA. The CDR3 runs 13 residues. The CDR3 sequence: CASSSGTINIQYF. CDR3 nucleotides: TGTGCCAGCAGCTCCGGGACCATTAACATTCAGTACTTC.

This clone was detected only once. The CDR3 nucleotides are TGTGCCTGGAAGGGACAGGGGGCGTTGATGCTTGGCTACACCTTC. Protein sequence: CAWKGQGALMLGYTF. V gene TRBV30 combines with J gene TRBJ1-2, with 12 positions matching TRBD1. The CDR3 contains 15 residues. V shed 4 bases and J 7 bases; nucleotides not matched to a gene: 10. The V gene's germline CDR1 is GTSNPN and CDR2 SVGIG (reference sequence).

Here the CDR3 reads CASSLPLDRVFETQYF. DNA of the CDR3: TGTGCCAGCAGCTTACCCCTTGACAGGGTGTTCGAGACCCAGTACTTC. The chain has TRBV7-2 and TRBJ2-5; 7 positions agree with TRBD1. CDR3 length: 16 amino acids. The J segment lost 5 bases and the V segment lost 2 bases, leaving 11 bases of the junction unmatched. Germline assignment: CDR1 SGHTA and CDR2 FQGNSA.

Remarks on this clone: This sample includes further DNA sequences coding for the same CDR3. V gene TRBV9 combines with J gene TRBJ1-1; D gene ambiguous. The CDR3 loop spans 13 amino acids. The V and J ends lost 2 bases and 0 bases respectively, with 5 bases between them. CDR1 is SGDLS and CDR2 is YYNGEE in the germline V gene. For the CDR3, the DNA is TGTGCCAGCAGCGTCGCTATGAACACTGAAGCTTTCTTT. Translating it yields CASSVAMNTEAFF.

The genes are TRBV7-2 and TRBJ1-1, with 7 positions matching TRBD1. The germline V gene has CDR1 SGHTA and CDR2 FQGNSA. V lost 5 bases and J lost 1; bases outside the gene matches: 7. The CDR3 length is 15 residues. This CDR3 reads CASSRDSVSNTEAFF. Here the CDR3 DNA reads TGTGCCAGCAGCAGGGACAGCGTATCGAACACTGAAGCTTTCTTT.

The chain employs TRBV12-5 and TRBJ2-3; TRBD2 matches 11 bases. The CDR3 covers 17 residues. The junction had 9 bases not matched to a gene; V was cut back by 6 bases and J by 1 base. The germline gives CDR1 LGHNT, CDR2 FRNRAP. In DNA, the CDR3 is TGTGCTAGTGGCCCCCGTAGCGGGAGGGCCGGCACAGATACGCAGTATTTT. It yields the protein CASGPRSGRAGTDTQYF.

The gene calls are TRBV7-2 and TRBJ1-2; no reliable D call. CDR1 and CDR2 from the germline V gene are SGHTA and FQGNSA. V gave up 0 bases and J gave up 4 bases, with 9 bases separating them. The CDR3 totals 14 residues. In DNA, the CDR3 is TGTGCCAGCAGCTTAGCGGCAGCTTTCTATGGCTACACCTTC. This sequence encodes CASSLAAAFYGYTF.

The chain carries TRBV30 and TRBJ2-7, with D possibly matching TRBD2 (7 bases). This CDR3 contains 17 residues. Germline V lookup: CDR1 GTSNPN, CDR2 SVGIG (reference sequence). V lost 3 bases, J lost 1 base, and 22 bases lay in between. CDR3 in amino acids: CAWSFPRGGVTSYEQYF. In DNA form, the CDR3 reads TGTGCCTGGAGCTTCCCACGCGGGGGCGTCACATCCTACGAGCAGTACTTC. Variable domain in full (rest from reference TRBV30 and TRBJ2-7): SQTIHQWPATLVQPVGSPLSLECTVEGTSNPNLYWYRQAAGRGLQLLFYSVGIGQISSEVPQNLSASRPQDRQFILSSKKLLLSDSGFYLCAWSFPRGGVTSYEQYFGPGTRLTVT.

The CDR3 spells CASSVDSERGGRWSSYNEQFF. As DNA, the CDR3 is TGTGCCAGCAGCGTAGATTCGGAGCGGGGGGGAAGGTGGAGCTCCTACAATGAGCAGTTCTTC. The chain joins TRBV9 to TRBJ2-1; 10 bases are shared with TRBD2. The CDR3 totals 21 residues. V shed 0 bases, J shed 0 bases, and the junction held 15 bases outside the gene matches. Per germline, CDR1 SGDLS and CDR2 YYNGEE.

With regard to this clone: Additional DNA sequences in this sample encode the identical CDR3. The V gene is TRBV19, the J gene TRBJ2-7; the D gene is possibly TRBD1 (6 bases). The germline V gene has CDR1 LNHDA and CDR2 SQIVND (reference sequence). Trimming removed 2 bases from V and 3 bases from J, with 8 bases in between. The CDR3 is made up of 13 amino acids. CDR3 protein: CASSIQGSYEQYF. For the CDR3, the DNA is TGTGCCAGTAGTATACAGGGGAGCTACGAGCAGTACTTC.

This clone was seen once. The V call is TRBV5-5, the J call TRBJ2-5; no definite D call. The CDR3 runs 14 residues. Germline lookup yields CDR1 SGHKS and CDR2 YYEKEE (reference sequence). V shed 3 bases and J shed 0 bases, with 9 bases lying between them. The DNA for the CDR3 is TGTGCCAGCAGCTATAGATTAGACCAAGAGACCCAGTACTTC. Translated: CASSYRLDQETQYF.